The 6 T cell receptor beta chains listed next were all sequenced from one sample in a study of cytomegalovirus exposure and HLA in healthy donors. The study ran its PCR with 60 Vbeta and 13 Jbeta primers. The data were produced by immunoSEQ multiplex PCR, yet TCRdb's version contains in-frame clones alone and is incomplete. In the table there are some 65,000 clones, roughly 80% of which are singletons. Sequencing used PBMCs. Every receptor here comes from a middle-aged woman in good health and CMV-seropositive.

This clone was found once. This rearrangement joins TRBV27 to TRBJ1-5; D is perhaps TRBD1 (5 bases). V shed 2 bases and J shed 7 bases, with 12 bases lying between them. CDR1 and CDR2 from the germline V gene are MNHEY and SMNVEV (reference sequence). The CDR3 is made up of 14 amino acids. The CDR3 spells CASSLVGLGQPQHF. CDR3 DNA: TGTGCCAGCAGTTTAGTGGGGCTTGGACAGCCCCAGCATTTT.

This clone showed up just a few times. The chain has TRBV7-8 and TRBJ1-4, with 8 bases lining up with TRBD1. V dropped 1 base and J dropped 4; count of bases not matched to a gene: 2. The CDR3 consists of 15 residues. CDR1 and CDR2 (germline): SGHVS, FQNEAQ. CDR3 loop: CASSLVDRDNEKLFF. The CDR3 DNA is TGTGCCAGCAGCTTAGTGGACAGGGATAATGAAAAACTGTTTTTT.

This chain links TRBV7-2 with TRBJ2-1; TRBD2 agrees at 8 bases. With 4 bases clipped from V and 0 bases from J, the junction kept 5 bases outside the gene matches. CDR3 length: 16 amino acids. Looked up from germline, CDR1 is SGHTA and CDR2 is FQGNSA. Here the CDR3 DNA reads TGTGCCAGCAGCTCCGGGGGGGCCCGCTCCTACAATGAGCAGTTCTTC. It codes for CASSSGGARSYNEQFF.

The CDR3 region is CAWRPDRGTQYF. Written as DNA, the CDR3 is TGTGCCTGGAGACCAGATCGGGGTACGCAGTATTTT. This rearrangement joins TRBV30 to TRBJ2-3; TRBD2 might be the D (5 bases). V lost 3 bases and J 8 bases, leaving 12 bases between the germline ends. This CDR3 region has 12 residues. Germline V gene lookup returns CDR1 GTSNPN and CDR2 SVGIG (reference sequence).

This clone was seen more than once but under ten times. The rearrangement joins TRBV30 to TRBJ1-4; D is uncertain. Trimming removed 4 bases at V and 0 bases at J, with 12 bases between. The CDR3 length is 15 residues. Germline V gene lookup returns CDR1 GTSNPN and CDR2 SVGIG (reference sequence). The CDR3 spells CAWNAGVATNEKLFF. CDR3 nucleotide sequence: TGTGCCTGGAATGCCGGGGTTGCAACTAATGAAAAACTGTTTTTT.

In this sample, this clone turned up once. CDR3 bases: TGTGCCAGCAGTTCTCCGGCTAGCGGGGACCAAGAGACCCAGTACTTC. This encodes CASSSPASGDQETQYF. The V call is TRBV28, the J call TRBJ2-5; 9 bases map to TRBD2. The germline V gene has CDR1 MDHEN and CDR2 SYDVKM. There are 16 residues in the CDR3. The V gene end was trimmed by 4 bases and the J gene end by 0 bases; junction bases not matched to a gene: 6.